The T cell receptor (beta chain) described here comes from a study of patients and donors after allogeneic stem cell transplantation. MiXCR was run by TCRdb on the RT-PCR reads, yielding one entry per CDR3 protein. The sample lists 400,000 to 450,000 distinct CDR3 sequences, 15% to 20% occurring once. V shed 3 bases and J shed 6 bases, with 5 bases lying between them. The CDR3 loop spans 12 amino acids. This clonotype was recorded many times. The chain employs TRBV12-3 or TRBV12-4 and TRBJ2-2, with D uncertain. The receptor comes from a human donor who was either an allogeneic HSCT recipient or a stem cell or donor lymphocyte infusion donor (not recorded which). It is not recorded whose cells these are; they may come from a transplant donor. The sequencing input was blood, either unsorted or a sorted T cell fraction (not recorded which). CDR3 DNA: TGTGCCAGCAGTTTCGACCCCGGGGAGCTGTTTTTT. Translating it yields CASSFDPGELFF.